The 15 T cell receptor beta chains below all came from one sample that was sequenced in a study of T cell responses to AZD1222 COVID-19 vaccine. Profiling relied on immunoSEQ multiplex PCR, and the TCRdb table lists in-frame clones only, not all of them. Among some 99,000 clones listed, about 88% were seen once. Sequences were derived from peripheral blood, sampled 28 days after the second AZD1222 dose. The receptors were sampled from an adult who received the AZD1222 COVID-19 vaccine.

The chain carries TRBV5-6 and TRBJ2-1; possibly TRBD2 for D (6 bases). Germline lookup yields CDR1 SGHDT and CDR2 YYEEEE. The CDR3 runs 14 residues. V gave up 3 bases and J gave up 14 bases, with 21 bases separating them. The CDR3 DNA reads TGTGCCAGCAGCTCCGAGACTAGTTGGGGCTTCGAGTTCTTC. It specifies CASSSETSWGFEFF.

J is TRBJ2-1 and V is TRBV7-3; D uncertain. This CDR3 is 15 amino acids long. V lost 0 bases, J lost 4 bases, and 10 bases lay in between. CDR1 is SGHTA, CDR2 FQGTGA, per germline. CDR3: CASSLTWKEYNEQFF. CDR3 DNA sequence: TGTGCCAGCAGCTTAACGTGGAAGGAATACAATGAGCAGTTCTTC.

This clone was recorded once. V is TRBV7-9 and J is TRBJ2-3; D is undetermined. V was clipped by 2 bases and J by 4 bases, with 13 bases between them. CDR1 is SEHNR and CDR2 is FQNEAQ in the germline V gene (reference sequence). The CDR3 has 15 residues. The CDR3 is CASSLRLSESDTQYF. DNA of the CDR3: TGTGCCAGCAGCTTAAGGTTAAGCGAATCAGATACGCAGTATTTT.

Here the CDR3 reads CASSLNDGRRDGELFF. The CDR3 DNA is TGTGCCAGCAGCTTGAATGACGGGAGGAGGGACGGGGAGCTGTTTTTT. The chain links TRBV5-4 to TRBJ2-2, with TRBD2 matching over 7 bases. The CDR3 length is 16 residues. CDR1 and CDR2 from the germline V gene are SGHNT and YYREEE (reference sequence). V trimming: 1 base; J trimming: 7 bases; junction bases outside the gene matches: 10.

The chain carries TRBV10-2 and TRBJ2-1; D gene unclear. Trimming stripped 4 bases from V and 8 bases from J, with 6 bases between. Germline loops: CDR1 WSHSY, CDR2 SAAADI. The CDR3 runs 11 residues. CDR3 protein: CASSARYEQFF. DNA of the CDR3: TGCGCCAGCAGTGCGCGGTATGAGCAGTTCTTC.

The chain joins TRBV9 to TRBJ2-7; D not certain. Germline V gene sequence: CDR1 SGDLS, CDR2 YYNGEE. The V end was cut by 1 base, the J end by 0 bases, with 8 bases between. This CDR3 is 14 amino acids long. CDR3 in amino acids: CASSVTTSSYEQYF. The CDR3 DNA reads TGTGCCAGCAGCGTAACTACCAGCTCCTACGAGCAGTACTTC.

The gene calls are TRBV6-5 and TRBJ2-5; D is perhaps TRBD2 (6 bases). This CDR3 has 14 residues. In germline, CDR1 is MNHEY, CDR2 SVGAGI. V was clipped by 4 bases and J by 7 bases, with 16 bases between them. CDR3 protein: CASSSAVGEATQYF. Here the CDR3 DNA reads TGTGCCAGCAGTTCCGCGGTGGGGGAGGCGACCCAGTACTTC.

This clone was found once. The chain uses TRBV30 and TRBJ1-2; D is unresolved. CDR1 is GTSNPN, CDR2 SVGIG, per germline (reference sequence). There are 13 residues in the CDR3. V was clipped by 1 base and J by 7 bases, with 13 bases between them. As DNA, the CDR3 is TGTGCCTGGAGTGCCCCTTGGACGGTTGGCTACACCTTC. Translation gives CAWSAPWTVGYTF.

The rearrangement joins TRBV7-6 to TRBJ1-3, with 8 bases that match TRBD1. The CDR3 runs 17 residues. V gave up 4 bases and J gave up 0 bases; unmatched junction bases: 8. Per the germline V gene, CDR1 is SGHVS and CDR2 is FNYEAQ. The CDR3 nucleotides read TGTGCCAGCAGCTCAAGGACAGGGCGAGTCTCTGGAAACACCATATATTTT. Its translation is CASSSRTGRVSGNTIYF.

CDR3 protein: CASSKLPGTSGRRNEQFF. As DNA, the CDR3 is TGTGCCAGCAGCAAACTTCCCGGGACTAGCGGGAGGAGGAATGAGCAGTTCTTC. The J gene is TRBJ2-1, the V gene TRBV3-1 (or the pseudogene TRBV3-2), with 15 bases fitting TRBD2. Germline lookup yields CDR1 LGHDT and CDR2 YNNKEL (reference sequence). The CDR3 covers 18 residues. V shed 5 bases, J shed 7 bases, and the junction held 12 bases outside the gene matches.

The chain couples TRBV7-9 to TRBJ2-3, with 7 nucleotides matching TRBD2. The CDR3 sequence is 16 residues long. V lost 5 bases and J lost 4; bases outside the gene matches: 12. Germline CDR1 reads SEHNR; CDR2 reads FQNEAQ (reference sequence). The CDR3 spells CASSNRRGLGSDTQYF. CDR3 nucleotide sequence: TGTGCCAGCAGCAACAGGAGAGGACTAGGCTCAGATACGCAGTATTTT.

Details on this clone: A read error may account for a junction end that differs from germline. This chain joins TRBV5-1 and TRBJ2-7; tentatively, D is TRBD1 or TRBD2 (7 bases each). The CDR3 totals 15 residues. Germline assignment: CDR1 SGHRS and CDR2 YFSETQ. The CDR3 reads CATALQGGASSEQYF. Written as DNA, the CDR3 is TGCGCCACTGCGCTTCAGGGGGGGGCCTCCTCCGAGCAGTACTTC.

The rearrangement joins TRBV3-1 (or the pseudogene TRBV3-2) to TRBJ2-7, with 10 bases that match TRBD2. V lost 8 bases to trimming and J lost 3 bases; unmatched junction nucleotides: 7. Germline CDR1 reads LGHDT; CDR2 reads YNNKEL (reference sequence). The CDR3 is 14 amino acids. The CDR3 here is CASAAGGGFYEQYF. The CDR3 DNA follows: TGTGCCAGCGCAGCGGGAGGGGGGTTCTACGAGCAGTACTTC.

This chain joins TRBV10-1 and TRBJ1-2; D gene uncertain. The V gene's germline CDR1 is WNHNN and CDR2 SYGVQD (reference sequence). The length of the CDR3 is 13 residues. Trimming cost V 0 bases and J 4 bases, with 6 bases left between them. The DNA for the CDR3 is TGCGCCAGCAGTGAGTCGAGCCGCTATGGCTACACCTTC. Protein sequence: CASSESSRYGYTF.

The rearrangement uses TRBV6-5 and TRBJ2-7; D remains ambiguous. The CDR3 is 14 residues long. The germline gives CDR1 MNHEY, CDR2 SVGAGI. Trimming removed 1 base from V and 3 bases from J, with 10 bases in between. CDR3 sequence: CASSYFGGYYEQYF. The CDR3 bases are TGTGCCAGCAGTTACTTCGGCGGATACTACGAGCAGTACTTC.